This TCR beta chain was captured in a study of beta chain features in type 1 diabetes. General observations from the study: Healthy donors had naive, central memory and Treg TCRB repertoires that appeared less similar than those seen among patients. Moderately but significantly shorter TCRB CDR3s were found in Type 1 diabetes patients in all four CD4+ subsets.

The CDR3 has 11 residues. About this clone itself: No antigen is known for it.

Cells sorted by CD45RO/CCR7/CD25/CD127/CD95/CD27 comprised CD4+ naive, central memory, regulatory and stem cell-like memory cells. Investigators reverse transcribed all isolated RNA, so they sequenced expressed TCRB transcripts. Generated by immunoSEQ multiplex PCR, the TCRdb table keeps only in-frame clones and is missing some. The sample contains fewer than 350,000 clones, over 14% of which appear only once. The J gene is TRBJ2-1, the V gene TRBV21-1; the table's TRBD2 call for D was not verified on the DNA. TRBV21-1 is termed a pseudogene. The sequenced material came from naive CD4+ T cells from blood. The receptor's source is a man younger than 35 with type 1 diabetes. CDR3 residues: CASRECDEQFF. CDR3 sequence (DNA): TGTGCCAGCCGTGAGTGCGATGAGCAGTTCTTC.